In this sample, the clone carrying this T cell receptor beta chain turned up once. No antigen is known for it. These data belong to a study of shared clonotypes between healthy human individuals. Study-level information: CD4 naive and CD4 memory each took three plates per donor, while CD8 naive took two and CD8 memory one. The study, taken as a whole, reports: Estimated clonotype richness was generally higher in naive than memory subsets. The represented genetic and exposure-history diversity was limited by the small number of donors.

The V and J ends lost 3 bases and 4 bases respectively, with 9 bases between them. The CDR3 extends over 13 amino acids. CDR1 and CDR2 from the germline V gene are SNHLY and FYNNEI. The repertoire was sequenced with immunoSEQ multiplex PCR; TCRdb's copy has only in-frame clones and lacks some. The repertoire holds 2 million to 2.5 million clones, approximately 95% seen once, with 0.13% in the top ten. CD45RA-negative memory and CD45RA+ naive subsets were split from the CD4+ cells. The chain employs TRBV2 and TRBJ2-5; maybe TRBD2 (5 bases). The clonotype comes from a man younger than 35 in good health. Source material: naive CD4+ T cells sorted from blood. The subset: CD45RA+ positively selected. The CDR3 loop reads CASSERVSETQYF. CDR3 sequence (DNA): TGTGCCAGCAGTGAGAGGGTCTCAGAGACCCAGTACTTC. The whole variable domain, filled in from reference TRBV2 and TRBJ2-5, reads EPEVTQTPSHQVTQMGQEVILRCVPISNHLYFYWYRQILGQKVEFLVSFYNNEISEKSEIFDDQFSVERPDGSNFTLKIRSTKLEDSAMYFCASSERVSETQYFGPGTRLLVL.